This T cell receptor beta chain comes out of a study of T-cell memory formation after mild COVID-19. Looking at the study overall: Clusters of TCRs were largely donor specific.

MiXCR, run by TCRdb on the 5' RACE reads, gives a single entry per CDR3 protein. This sample has some 190,000 distinct CDR3 sequences, with under 20% found just once. This clonotype was counted a few times. CDR3 length: 13 amino acids. CDR1 MNHEY and CDR2 SVGAGI come from the germline V gene. Trimming removed 7 bases from V and 7 bases from J, with 16 bases in between. Sequencing was performed on PBMCs or a T cell subset sorted from them (not recorded which). This TCR derives from an adult woman who had mild COVID-19 (a few samples of this study predate the infection). Cell type and time point are not known. J is TRBJ1-2 and V is TRBV6-5; D is unclear. This chain's CDR3 is CASTDAGLGGYTF. For the CDR3, the DNA is TGTGCCAGCACCGACGCCGGCTTGGGTGGCTACACCTTC.